This T cell receptor (beta chain) appears in the sequencing data of a study of neurological immune-mediated disorders. The germline V and J ends were trimmed by 6 bases and 4 bases, with 10 bases remaining between them. CDR3 size: 12 residues. The germline CDR1 and CDR2 sequences are DFQATT and SNEGSKA (reference sequence). With 10-nucleotide random UMIs, 5'RACE was used to make the cDNA. Every sequencing run generated over 190 million TCR-beta sequences from 15-18 subjects. TCRdb reprocessed the 5' RACE reads via MiXCR and lists one record per CDR3 protein. The data hold some 78,000 distinct CDR3 sequences, with 5% to 6% observed a single time. Study-wide results and caveats: The multiple sclerosis repertoire cluster had no clinical or MRI feature associated with it.

This clonotype was seen at least ten times. Its matching antigen is unknown. The unsorted libraries originated from 2 million PBMCs kept at -80 C. The V gene is TRBV20-1, the J gene TRBJ2-1, with D unclear. This receptor was identified in a woman in her 30s with multiple sclerosis. The sequencing sample was made of PBMCs. CDR3 sequence: CSAPASYNEQFF. The CDR3 coding sequence is TGCAGTGCCCCCGCGTCTTACAATGAGCAGTTCTTC.